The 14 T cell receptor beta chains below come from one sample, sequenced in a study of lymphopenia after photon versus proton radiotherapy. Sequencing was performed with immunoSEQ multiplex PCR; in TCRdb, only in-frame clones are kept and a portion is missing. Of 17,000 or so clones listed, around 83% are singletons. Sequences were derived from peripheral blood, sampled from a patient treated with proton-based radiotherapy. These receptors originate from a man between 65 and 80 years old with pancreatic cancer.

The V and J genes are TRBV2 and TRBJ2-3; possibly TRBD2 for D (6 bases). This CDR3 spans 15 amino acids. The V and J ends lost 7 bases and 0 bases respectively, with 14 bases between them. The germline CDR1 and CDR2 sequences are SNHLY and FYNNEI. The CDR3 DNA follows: TGTGCCAGCAATGGTGGGACTGCTAGCACAGATACGCAGTATTTT. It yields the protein CASNGGTASTDTQYF.

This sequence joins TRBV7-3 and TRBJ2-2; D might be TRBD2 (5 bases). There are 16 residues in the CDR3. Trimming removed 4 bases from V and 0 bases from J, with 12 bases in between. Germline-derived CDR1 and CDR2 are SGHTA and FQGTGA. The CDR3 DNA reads TGTGCCAGCAGCTCCCTGGGAGTTTCGAACACCGGGGAGCTGTTTTTT. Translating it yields CASSSLGVSNTGELFF. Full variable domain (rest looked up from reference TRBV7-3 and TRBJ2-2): GAGVSQTPSNKVTEKGKYVELRCDPISGHTALYWYRQSLGQGPEFLIYFQGTGAADDSGLPNDRFFAVRPEGSVSTLKIQRTERGDSAVYLCASSSLGVSNTGELFFGEGSRLTVL.

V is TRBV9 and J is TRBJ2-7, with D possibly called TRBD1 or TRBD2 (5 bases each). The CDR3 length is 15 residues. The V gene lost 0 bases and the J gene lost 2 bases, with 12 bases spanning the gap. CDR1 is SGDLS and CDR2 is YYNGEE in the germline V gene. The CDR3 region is CASSVATVGAYEQYF. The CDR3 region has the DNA TGTGCCAGCAGCGTAGCTACAGTGGGGGCCTACGAGCAGTACTTC.

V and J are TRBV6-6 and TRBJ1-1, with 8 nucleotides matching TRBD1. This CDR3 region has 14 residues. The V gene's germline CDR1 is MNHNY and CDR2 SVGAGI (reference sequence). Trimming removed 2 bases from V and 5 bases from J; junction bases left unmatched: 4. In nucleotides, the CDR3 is TGTGCCAGCAGTTACGGGACAGGCTCAACTGAAGCTTTCTTT. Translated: CASSYGTGSTEAFF.

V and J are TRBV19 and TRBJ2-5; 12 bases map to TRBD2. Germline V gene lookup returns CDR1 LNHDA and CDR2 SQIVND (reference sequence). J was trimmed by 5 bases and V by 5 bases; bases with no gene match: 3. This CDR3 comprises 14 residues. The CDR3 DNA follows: TGTGCCAGTAGTCCCGGACTAGCGGGGGAGACCCAGTACTTC. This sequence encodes CASSPGLAGETQYF.

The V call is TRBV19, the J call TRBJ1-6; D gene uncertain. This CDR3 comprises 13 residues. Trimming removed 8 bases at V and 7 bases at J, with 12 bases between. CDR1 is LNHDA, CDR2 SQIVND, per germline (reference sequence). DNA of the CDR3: TGTGCCAGTGGAAGACTGGACAATTCACCCCTCCACTTT. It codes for CASGRLDNSPLHF.

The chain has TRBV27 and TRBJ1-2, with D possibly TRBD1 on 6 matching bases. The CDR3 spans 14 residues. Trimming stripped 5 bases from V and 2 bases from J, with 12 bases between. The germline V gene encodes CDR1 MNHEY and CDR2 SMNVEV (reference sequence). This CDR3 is CASSPDRDNYGYTF. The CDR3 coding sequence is TGTGCCAGCAGTCCGGACAGAGACAACTATGGCTACACCTTC.

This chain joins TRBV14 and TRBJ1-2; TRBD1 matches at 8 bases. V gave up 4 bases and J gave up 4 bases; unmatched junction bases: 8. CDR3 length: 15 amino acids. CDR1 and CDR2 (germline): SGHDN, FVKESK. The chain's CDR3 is CASSPGQGRGYGYTF. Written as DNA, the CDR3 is TGTGCCAGCAGCCCCGGACAGGGACGGGGCTATGGCTACACCTTC. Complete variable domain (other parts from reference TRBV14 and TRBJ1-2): EAGVTQFPSHSVIEKGQTVTLRCDPISGHDNLYWYRRVMGKEIKFLLHFVKESKQDESGMPNNRFLAERTGGTYSTLKVQPAELEDSGVYFCASSPGQGRGYGYTFGSGTRLTVV.

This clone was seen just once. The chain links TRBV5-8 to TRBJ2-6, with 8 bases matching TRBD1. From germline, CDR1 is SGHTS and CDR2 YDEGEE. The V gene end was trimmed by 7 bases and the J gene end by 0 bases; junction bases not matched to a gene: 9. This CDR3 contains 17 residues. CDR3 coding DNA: TGTGCCAGCGGACAGGGTCGTGATAGCTCTGGGGCCAACGTCCTGACTTTC. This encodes CASGQGRDSSGANVLTF.

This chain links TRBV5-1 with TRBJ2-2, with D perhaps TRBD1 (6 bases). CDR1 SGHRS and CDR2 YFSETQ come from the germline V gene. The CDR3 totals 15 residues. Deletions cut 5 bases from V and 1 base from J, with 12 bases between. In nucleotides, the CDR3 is TGCGCCAGCAGACCACAGACAGGGAACACCGGGGAGCTGTTTTTT. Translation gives CASRPQTGNTGELFF.

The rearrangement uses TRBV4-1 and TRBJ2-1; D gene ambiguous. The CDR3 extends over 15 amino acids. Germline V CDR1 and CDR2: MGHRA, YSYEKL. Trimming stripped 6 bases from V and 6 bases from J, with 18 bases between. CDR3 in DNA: TGCGCCAGCAGACATGGTGGCCCCGGGCCCAATGAGCAGTTCTTC. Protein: CASRHGGPGPNEQFF.

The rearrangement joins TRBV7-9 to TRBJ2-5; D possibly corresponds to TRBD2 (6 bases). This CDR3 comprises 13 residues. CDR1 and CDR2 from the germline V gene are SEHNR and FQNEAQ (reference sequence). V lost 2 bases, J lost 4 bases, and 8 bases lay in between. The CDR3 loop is CASSLLSGETQYF. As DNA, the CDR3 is TGTGCCAGCAGCTTACTTAGCGGAGAGACCCAGTACTTC.

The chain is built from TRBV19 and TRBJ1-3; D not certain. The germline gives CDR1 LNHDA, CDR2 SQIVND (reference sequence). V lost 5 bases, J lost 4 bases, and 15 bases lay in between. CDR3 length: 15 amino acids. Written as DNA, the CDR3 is TGTGCCAGTAGTTCGACTCCGGGAACCGGAAACACCATATATTTT. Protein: CASSSTPGTGNTIYF.

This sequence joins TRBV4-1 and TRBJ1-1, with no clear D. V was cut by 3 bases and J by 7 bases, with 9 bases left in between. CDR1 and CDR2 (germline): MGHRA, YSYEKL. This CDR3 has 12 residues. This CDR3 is CASSQSDDEAFF. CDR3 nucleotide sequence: TGCGCCAGCAGCCAGTCAGACGATGAAGCTTTCTTT.